Listed here are 21 T cell receptor beta chains from one sample, sequenced in a study of blood T cell repertoires in COVID-19. Clones were sequenced by immunoSEQ multiplex PCR, and TCRdb holds only the in-frame ones, with some missing. The sample shows about 300,000 clones, about 90% of them seen only once. The specimen sequenced was peripheral blood. All receptors come from a young man who had recovered from COVID-19.

The chain links TRBV18 to TRBJ1-3; D call uncertain. The germline V gene encodes CDR1 KGHSH and CDR2 LQKENI. CDR3 size: 17 residues. V was shortened by 0 bases and J by 0 bases, with 12 bases between the two germline ends. CDR3 loop: CASSPPLPGVSGNTIYF. The DNA of the CDR3 is TGTGCCAGCTCACCACCGTTACCAGGCGTCTCTGGAAACACCATATATTTT.

This sequence joins TRBV4-3 and TRBJ1-2; D unresolved. Trimming left V 1 base short and J 4 bases short, with 10 bases between. Germline V CDR1 and CDR2: LGHNA, YSLEER. The CDR3 spans 14 residues. The CDR3 spells CASSQAGGLYGYTF. The CDR3 DNA sequence: TGCGCCAGCAGCCAAGCTGGCGGGCTCTATGGCTACACCTTC.

V and J are TRBV10-3 and TRBJ2-1; possibly TRBD2 for D (5 bases). Trimming shortened V by 10 bases and J by 4 bases, and 14 bases separated the two germline ends. Germline CDR1 and CDR2: ENHRY and SYGVKD. The CDR3 length is 13 residues. CDR3: CATVTGEYNEQFF. CDR3 bases: TGTGCCACTGTCACCGGGGAATACAATGAGCAGTTCTTC.

The rearrangement links TRBV12-3 or TRBV12-4 to TRBJ2-1; D gene uncertain. CDR3 length: 11 amino acids. Deletions cut 3 bases from V and 9 bases from J, with 6 bases between. DNA for the CDR3: TGTGCCAGCAGTTTTGGCGGTGAGCAGTTCTTC. Translated, it gives CASSFGGEQFF.

The gene calls are TRBV4-2 and TRBJ2-4; a weak D match, TRBD2 (5 bases). The CDR3 has 15 residues. The V gene lost 5 bases and the J gene lost 0 bases, with 11 bases spanning the gap. Germline values: CDR1 LGHNA, CDR2 YNFKEQ. The CDR3 is CASSIATLAKNIQYF. DNA for the CDR3: TGTGCCAGCAGCATAGCGACCCTAGCCAAAAACATTCAGTACTTC.

The rearrangement links TRBV12-3 or TRBV12-4 to TRBJ2-5, with a weak D call TRBD2 (5 bases). Trimming took off 5 bases at V and 2 bases at J, with 9 bases between the two ends. The CDR3 runs to 13 residues. CDR3 bases: TGTGCCAGCAGTAACGGGGAACAAGAGACCCAGTACTTC. Its translation: CASSNGEQETQYF.

This clone turned up a few times. The chain is built from TRBV7-6 and TRBJ1-4, with TRBD1 as a possible D gene (5 bases). V was trimmed by 7 bases and J by 2 bases, leaving 14 bases between them. Per the germline V gene, CDR1 is SGHVS and CDR2 is FNYEAQ. This CDR3 is 15 amino acids long. The CDR3, as DNA: TGTGCCAGCACCTCCGGGGGGGGGACTAATGAAAAACTGTTTTTT. Its protein product is CASTSGGGTNEKLFF.

The rearrangement joins TRBV6-2 or TRBV6-3 to TRBJ1-1; no clear D. V was shortened by 2 bases and J by 2 bases, with 15 bases between the two germline ends. Germline values: CDR1 MNHEY, CDR2 SVGEGT. The CDR3 has 16 amino acids. The CDR3 is CASSYERWVTNTEAFF. For the CDR3, the DNA is TGTGCCAGCAGTTACGAGCGGTGGGTGACCAACACTGAAGCTTTCTTT.

The J gene is TRBJ2-2, the V gene TRBV7-3; 8 nucleotides align to TRBD2. V shed 4 bases and J 6 bases; nucleotides not matched to a gene: 10. Germline V gene data show CDR1 as SGHTA and CDR2 as FQGTGA. The CDR3 is made up of 16 amino acids. The CDR3 loop reads CASSSSGGRTPGELFF. Written as DNA, the CDR3 is TGTGCCAGCAGCTCCTCGGGAGGGCGAACTCCCGGGGAGCTGTTTTTT.

This chain joins TRBV7-9 and TRBJ2-1; TRBD2 matches at 11 bases. This CDR3 region has 18 residues. V shed 2 bases, J shed 3 bases, and the junction held 9 bases outside the gene matches. Per the germline V gene, CDR1 is SEHNR and CDR2 is FQNEAQ (reference sequence). The CDR3 protein is CASSLRGPSGRFYNEQFF. CDR3 in DNA: TGTGCCAGCAGCTTAAGAGGCCCTAGCGGGAGGTTCTACAATGAGCAGTTCTTC.

This rearrangement joins TRBV5-8 to TRBJ1-6, with 8 bases fitting TRBD1. Germline CDR1 and CDR2: SGHTS and YDEGEE. J lost 14 bases, V lost 6 bases, and 13 bases had no gene match. CDR3 size: 14 residues. CDR3 loop: CASTPGQDLRALHF. The DNA of the CDR3 is TGTGCCAGCACTCCGGGACAGGACCTTAGGGCCCTCCACTTT.

The rearrangement joins TRBV27 to TRBJ1-2; tentative D call: TRBD1 (6 bases). V lost 4 bases and J lost 8, with 14 bases in between. In germline, CDR1 is MNHEY, CDR2 SMNVEV (reference sequence). This CDR3 is built from 13 residues. CDR3 DNA: TGTGCCAGCAGTTCCAACAGGGTATTGGGCTACACCTTC. Translation gives CASSSNRVLGYTF.

V gene TRBV9 combines with J gene TRBJ2-2; 8 bases are a match to TRBD2. The CDR3 length is 18 residues. Germline V gene sequence: CDR1 SGDLS, CDR2 YYNGEE. Trimming took 4 bases from V and 4 from J; bases not matched to a gene: 15. The CDR3 protein is CASSPRTSPSSVTGELFF. CDR3 bases: TGTGCCAGCAGCCCCCGGACTAGCCCCTCGTCCGTCACCGGGGAGCTGTTTTTT.

The J gene is TRBJ2-2, the V gene TRBV7-2; 9 nucleotides line up with TRBD2. Germline CDR1 and CDR2: SGHTA and FQGNSA. This CDR3 contains 15 residues. V lost 5 bases, J lost 5 bases, and 6 bases stayed unmatched. CDR3 nucleotide sequence: TGTGCCAGCAGCGGCTGGACTAGCGCAACCGGGGAGCTGTTTTTT. Translation gives CASSGWTSATGELFF.

Concerning this clone itself: The junction shows a germline mismatch at one end, possibly a read error. Different DNA sequences within this sample yield the same CDR3. J is TRBJ2-1 and V is TRBV5-1, with 9 bases lining up with TRBD1. The CDR3 has 20 amino acids. Germline V gives CDR1 SGHRS, CDR2 YFSETQ. CDR3 coding DNA: TGCGCCAGCAGCTTGGCCGGGGGTCCGGGACAGGGCTCCTCCTACAATGAACAGTTCTTC. Protein: CASSLAGGPGQGSSYNEQFF. The whole variable domain, remainder taken from reference TRBV5-1 and TRBJ2-1, is KAGVTQTPRYLIKTRGQQVTLSCSPISGHRSVSWYQQTPGQGLQFLFEYFSETQRNKGNFPGRFSGRQFSNSRSEMNVSTLELGDSALYLCASSLAGGPGQGSSYNEQFFGPGTRLTVL.

The V gene is TRBV4-1, the J gene TRBJ2-7; TRBD2 matches 12 bases. This CDR3 is built from 18 residues. CDR1 MGHRA and CDR2 YSYEKL come from the germline V gene. V lost 1 base to trimming and J lost 2 bases; unmatched junction nucleotides: 9. CDR3 in amino acids: CASSQAELAGGPPYEQYF. For the CDR3, the DNA is TGCGCCAGCAGCCAAGCGGAACTAGCGGGAGGCCCCCCCTACGAGCAGTACTTC.

The rearrangement joins TRBV27 to TRBJ2-1; D is possibly TRBD2 (6 bases). The CDR3 contains 13 residues. The V end lost 6 bases, the J end lost 7 bases, and 13 bases lay between the germline ends. From germline, CDR1 is MNHEY and CDR2 SMNVEV (reference sequence). The CDR3 spells CASRGGRVNEQFF. The CDR3 coding sequence is TGTGCCAGCAGGGGAGGCAGGGTAAATGAGCAGTTCTTC.

In DNA, the CDR3 is TGTGCCACCAGCAGAGATCGGGAAATAACTCTGACCCAGTACTTC. It translates to CATSRDREITLTQYF. V gene TRBV15 combines with J gene TRBJ2-5, with D possibly matching TRBD2 (5 bases). Trimming left V 0 bases short and J 7 bases short, with 15 bases between. The CDR3 extends over 15 amino acids. Looked up from germline, CDR1 is LNHNV and CDR2 is YYDKDF (reference sequence).

The J gene is TRBJ2-7, the V gene TRBV5-4; TRBD2 agrees at 7 bases. The CDR3 runs 15 residues. V shed 4 bases, J shed 7 bases, and the junction held 14 bases outside the gene matches. Per the germline V gene, CDR1 is SGHNT and CDR2 is YYREEE (reference sequence). CDR3 residues: CASSPMGGGPGEQYF. CDR3 DNA: TGTGCCAGCAGCCCTATGGGCGGGGGACCGGGGGAGCAGTACTTC.

The rearrangement uses TRBV4-1 and TRBJ1-2; 10 bases match TRBD1. CDR3 length: 17 residues. The J segment lost 4 bases and the V segment lost 1 base, leaving 9 bases of the junction unmatched. Germline-derived CDR1 and CDR2 are MGHRA and YSYEKL. The CDR3 region is CASSQAGTGVLVYGYTF. CDR3 bases: TGCGCCAGCAGCCAAGCCGGGACAGGGGTGCTAGTCTATGGCTACACCTTC.

V is TRBV5-1 and J is TRBJ1-1; 8 nucleotides align to TRBD1. The J segment lost 7 bases and the V segment lost 3 bases, leaving 11 bases of the junction unmatched. The CDR3 consists of 15 residues. Germline CDR1 and CDR2: SGHRS and YFSETQ. This CDR3 reads CASSWGDRGPNEAFF. The CDR3 DNA is TGCGCCAGCAGCTGGGGTGACAGGGGCCCGAATGAAGCTTTCTTT.